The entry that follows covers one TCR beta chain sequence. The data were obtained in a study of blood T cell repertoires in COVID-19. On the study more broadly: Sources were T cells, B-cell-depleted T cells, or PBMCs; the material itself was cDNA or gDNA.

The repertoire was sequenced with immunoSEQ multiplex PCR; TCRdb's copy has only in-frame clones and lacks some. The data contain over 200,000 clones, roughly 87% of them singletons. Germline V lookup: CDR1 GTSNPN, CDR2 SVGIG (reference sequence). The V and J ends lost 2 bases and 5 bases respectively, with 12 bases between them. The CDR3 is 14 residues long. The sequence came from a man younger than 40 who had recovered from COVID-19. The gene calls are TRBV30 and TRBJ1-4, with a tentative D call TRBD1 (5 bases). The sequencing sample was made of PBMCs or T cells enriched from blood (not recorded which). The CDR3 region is CAWSPGHGNEKLFF. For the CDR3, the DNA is TGTGCCTGGAGTCCCGGACACGGAAATGAAAAACTGTTTTTT.